This entry describes one T cell receptor beta chain. Its antigen is not known. The data were produced by immunoSEQ multiplex PCR, yet TCRdb's version contains in-frame clones alone and is incomplete. The sample holds tens of thousands of clones, 75% to 90% seen once. V was clipped by 1 base and J by 3 bases; unmatched bases: 7. The CDR3 runs 16 residues. CDR1 is SGHTA, CDR2 FQGNSA, per germline. The data are from a study of OX40 agonist ivuxolimab in advanced cancers. Study findings and constraints: Among the nonresponders, some also had low normalized T-cell clonal expansion.

V and J are TRBV7-2 and TRBJ1-1; 8 bases align to TRBD1. The starting material was CD4+ or CD8+ T cells sorted from blood, obtained in a trial of the OX40 agonist ivuxolimab. The source is an adult with an advanced solid tumor such as melanoma, head and neck, liver or kidney cancer. The DNA for the CDR3 is TGTGCCAGCAGCTTAGAAGGGACAGGAAGTTACACTGAAGCTTTCTTT. It translates to CASSLEGTGSYTEAFF.